This T cell receptor (beta chain) stems from a study of blood T cell repertoires in COVID-19. Looking at the study overall: Samples came from the United States, Italy and Spain, spanning acute and convalescent COVID-19.

With 5 bases removed from V and 0 bases from J, the gap between germline ends came to 13 bases. Germline values: CDR1 SGHNT, CDR2 YENEEA. The CDR3 runs 16 residues. Clones were read by immunoSEQ multiplex PCR, and TCRdb kept only the in-frame ones, dropping some. The sample lists 70,000 or so clones, under 85% occurring once. This receptor was obtained from a man between 60 and 75 years old with COVID-19, enrolled during active disease. The sequenced sample consisted of peripheral blood. The chain carries TRBV11-3 and TRBJ2-2, with D possibly matching TRBD1 (6 bases). The CDR3 coding sequence is TGTGCCAGCAGCACCCGGACAGTTGCGAACACCGGGGAGCTGTTTTTT. Translation: CASSTRTVANTGELFF.